Listed below are T cell receptor beta chains from one sample, sequenced in a study of blood T cell repertoires in COVID-19. TCRdb keeps only in-frame clones here, not all; method: immunoSEQ multiplex PCR. Of about 50,000 clones in the sample, 86% were seen once. Sequenced: peripheral blood. The receptors stem from a woman aged 55-69 years with acute or convalescent COVID-19. Each CDR3 is given with its conserved first and last residue. The D gene is left open where the match is weak. Where a row states a size, it is once, few, many or the class of an expanded clone; other rows omit it.

j_gene: TRBJ1-2
v_gene: TRBV2
abundance: NA
d_gene: TRBD1
CDR3nt: TGTGCCAGTCAGGGGGTAGGGAGCCCCTTAGCTAACTATGGCTACACCTTC
CDR3aa: CASQGVGSPLANYGYTF

j_gene: TRBJ1-2
v_gene: TRBV7-8
abundance: NA
d_gene: TRBD1
CDR3nt: TGTGCCAGCAGCTTAGGACAGGGCCTTAACTATGGCTACACCTTC
CDR3aa: CASSLGQGLNYGYTF

j_gene: TRBJ2-3
v_gene: TRBV6-5
abundance: NA
d_gene: TRBD1
CDR3nt: TGTGCCAGCAGTTACAGGACAGGGGACACAGATACGCAGTATTTT
CDR3aa: CASSYRTGDTDTQYF

j_gene: TRBJ2-1
v_gene: TRBV19
abundance: NA
d_gene: NA
CDR3nt: TGTGCAAGTGGAGCGGTGAGCTCCTACAATGAGCAGTTCTTC
CDR3aa: CASGAVSSYNEQFF

j_gene: TRBJ1-1
v_gene: TRBV6-4
abundance: NA
d_gene: TRBD1
CDR3nt: TGTGCCAGCAGTAGGACAGGGAACACTGAAGCTTTCTTT
CDR3aa: CASSRTGNTEAFF

j_gene: TRBJ1-2
v_gene: TRBV7-8
abundance: NA
d_gene: NA
CDR3nt: TGTGCCAGCAGCTTAGCCCCGAGAAACTATGGCTACACCTTC
CDR3aa: CASSLAPRNYGYTF

j_gene: TRBJ1-1
v_gene: TRBV19
abundance: NA
d_gene: TRBD1
CDR3nt: TGTGCCAGTAGAGGACAGGGGTTCGGGACTGAAGCTTTCTTT
CDR3aa: CASRGQGFGTEAFF

j_gene: TRBJ1-2
v_gene: TRBV5-5
abundance: NA
d_gene: TRBD1
CDR3nt: TGTGCCAGCAGCTTGGTCGTGGCAGGGGGCGGCTACACCTTC
CDR3aa: CASSLVVAGGGYTF

j_gene: TRBJ1-6
v_gene: TRBV5-8
abundance: NA
d_gene: NA
CDR3nt: TGTGCCAGCAGGTATCAACCAGGTGGGGCCAGCGTAGGATCACCCCTCCACTTT
CDR3aa: CASRYQPGGASVGSPLHF

j_gene: TRBJ2-1
v_gene: TRBV6-1
abundance: NA
d_gene: NA
CDR3nt: TGTGCCAGCAGTGACCGAGACAGATACCCTTATGATGAGCAGTTCTTC
CDR3aa: CASSDRDRYPYDEQFF

j_gene: TRBJ2-1
v_gene: TRBV24-1
abundance: NA
d_gene: TRBD1
CDR3nt: TGTGCCACCAGAGCCGGGACAGGCATCTACAATGAGCAGTTCTTC
CDR3aa: CATRAGTGIYNEQFF

j_gene: TRBJ1-5
v_gene: TRBV4-1
abundance: NA
d_gene: NA
CDR3nt: TGCGCCAGCAGCCAAGAATGGGAGAGCAATCAGCCCCAGCATTTT
CDR3aa: CASSQEWESNQPQHF

j_gene: TRBJ1-5
v_gene: TRBV7-2
abundance: NA
d_gene: NA
CDR3nt: TGTGCCAGCAGCTTAACAGGGCCCGAGCAGCCCCAGCATTTT
CDR3aa: CASSLTGPEQPQHF

j_gene: TRBJ2-7
v_gene: TRBV5-4
abundance: NA
d_gene: NA
CDR3nt: TGTGCCAGCAGCCCGACGCGGGATCGATCCTACGAGCAGTACTTC
CDR3aa: CASSPTRDRSYEQYF

j_gene: TRBJ1-1
v_gene: TRBV7-9
abundance: NA
d_gene: NA
CDR3nt: TGTGCCAGCAGCTTTAAGCTTAGCCGGACTGAAGCTTTCTTT
CDR3aa: CASSFKLSRTEAFF

j_gene: TRBJ1-1
v_gene: TRBV29-1
abundance: NA
d_gene: NA
CDR3nt: TGCAGCGTTGACCTAGGGGGTGAGAACACTGAAGCTTTCTTT
CDR3aa: CSVDLGGENTEAFF

j_gene: TRBJ1-2
v_gene: TRBV28
abundance: once
d_gene: TRBD1
CDR3nt: TGTGCCAGCACCTCTGGGGGACAGGGGATACCCTACTATGGCTACACCTTC
CDR3aa: CASTSGGQGIPYYGYTF

j_gene: TRBJ1-1
v_gene: TRBV30
abundance: NA
d_gene: NA
CDR3nt: TGTGCCTGGAGTCAAAAAGGGGGTGGGAACACTGAAGCTTTCTTT
CDR3aa: CAWSQKGGGNTEAFF

j_gene: TRBJ1-1
v_gene: TRBV3-1/TRBV3-2
abundance: few
d_gene: TRBD1
CDR3nt: TGTGCCAGCAGCCCGGCCCTGACAGGGATCACTGAAGCTTTCTTT
CDR3aa: CASSPALTGITEAFF

j_gene: TRBJ2-7
v_gene: TRBV7-9
abundance: few
d_gene: TRBD1
CDR3nt: TGTGCCAGCAGCAGACGCCGGGACAGGGGATCCTACGAGCAGTACTTC
CDR3aa: CASSRRRDRGSYEQYF

j_gene: TRBJ2-1
v_gene: TRBV4-2
abundance: NA
d_gene: TRBD2
CDR3nt: TGTGCCAGCAGCCATAAAAGCGGGGGGGCCTCCACACATCATGAGCAGTTCTTC
CDR3aa: CASSHKSGGASTHHEQFF

j_gene: TRBJ2-5
v_gene: TRBV5-8
abundance: NA
d_gene: NA
CDR3nt: TGTGCCAGCAGCTTGGGACGGGGGGCCGGCGTGGAGACCCAGTACTTC
CDR3aa: CASSLGRGAGVETQYF

j_gene: TRBJ2-5
v_gene: TRBV28
abundance: NA
d_gene: NA
CDR3nt: TGTGCCAGCAGTTCCGTCGACGTAGCCAGGGCAAGAGAGACCCAGTACTTC
CDR3aa: CASSSVDVARARETQYF

j_gene: TRBJ1-4
v_gene: TRBV9
abundance: NA
d_gene: NA
CDR3nt: TGTGCCAGCAGCGTAGGGGAACAGGGAGGGGAAAAACTGTTTTTT
CDR3aa: CASSVGEQGGEKLFF

j_gene: TRBJ1-5
v_gene: TRBV7-2
abundance: NA
d_gene: TRBD1
CDR3nt: TGTGCCAGCAGCGTCGGGACAGGAGGCCAGCATTTT
CDR3aa: CASSVGTGGQHF

j_gene: TRBJ2-7
v_gene: TRBV11-2
abundance: NA
d_gene: NA
CDR3nt: TGTGCCAGCAGCTTAGAACCGGGCTACGAGCAGTACTTC
CDR3aa: CASSLEPGYEQYF

j_gene: TRBJ2-7
v_gene: TRBV3-1/TRBV3-2
abundance: NA
d_gene: TRBD1
CDR3nt: TGTGCCAGCAGCCCCGGACAGGGCTTAAGCTCCTACGAGCAGTACTTC
CDR3aa: CASSPGQGLSSYEQYF

j_gene: TRBJ1-2
v_gene: TRBV12-5
abundance: NA
d_gene: TRBD1
CDR3nt: TGTGCTAGTGGTTTGCCCCAGAACGGACAGGGGGCCCTCTCCTTC
CDR3aa: CASGLPQNGQGALSF

j_gene: TRBJ1-1
v_gene: TRBV6-4
abundance: NA
d_gene: NA
CDR3nt: TGTGCCAGCAGTGAGTTCGTGAACACTGAAGCTTTCTTT
CDR3aa: CASSEFVNTEAFF

j_gene: TRBJ2-3
v_gene: TRBV27
abundance: NA
d_gene: NA
CDR3nt: TGTGCCAGCAGATCCTTCAGCTCGGGGTTTCCCCGCACAGATACGCAGTATTTT
CDR3aa: CASRSFSSGFPRTDTQYF

j_gene: TRBJ1-1
v_gene: TRBV12-3/TRBV12-4
abundance: NA
d_gene: NA
CDR3nt: TGTGCCAGCAGTTGGAGGGAGGACACTGAAGCTTTCTTT
CDR3aa: CASSWREDTEAFF

j_gene: TRBJ2-1
v_gene: TRBV11-2
abundance: NA
d_gene: TRBD2
CDR3nt: TGTGCCAGCAGCTTTCTAGCGGGAGGGGCCTACAATGAGCAGTTCTTC
CDR3aa: CASSFLAGGAYNEQFF

j_gene: TRBJ2-5
v_gene: TRBV5-6
abundance: NA
d_gene: TRBD2
CDR3nt: TGTGCCAGCAGCCCGGGACTAGCGGGAGTGGAGACCCAGTACTTC
CDR3aa: CASSPGLAGVETQYF

j_gene: TRBJ2-7
v_gene: TRBV7-2
abundance: NA
d_gene: NA
CDR3nt: TGTGCCAGCAGCTCACAGGGTGTGTCCCACGAGCAGTACTTC
CDR3aa: CASSSQGVSHEQYF

j_gene: TRBJ1-2
v_gene: TRBV28
abundance: once
d_gene: NA
CDR3nt: TGTGCCAGCAGAGGGAGTGGCTACACCTTC
CDR3aa: CASRGSGYTF

j_gene: TRBJ2-7
v_gene: TRBV7-9
abundance: NA
d_gene: NA
CDR3nt: TGTGCCAGCAGTTTCCTCGGGGACGAGCAGTACTTC
CDR3aa: CASSFLGDEQYF

j_gene: TRBJ1-5
v_gene: TRBV5-4
abundance: NA
d_gene: NA
CDR3nt: TGTGCCAGCAGCAAAGCAGGGGATAGCAATCAGCCCCAGCATTTT
CDR3aa: CASSKAGDSNQPQHF

j_gene: TRBJ2-3
v_gene: TRBV7-2
abundance: few
d_gene: TRBD2
CDR3nt: TGTGCCAGCAGCCCTGGGACTAGGACAGATACGCAGTATTTT
CDR3aa: CASSPGTRTDTQYF

j_gene: TRBJ2-1
v_gene: TRBV2
abundance: NA
d_gene: TRBD2
CDR3nt: TGTGCCAGCAGTGAAGGTCGGCTAGCGGGGGGCAATGAGCAGTTCTTC
CDR3aa: CASSEGRLAGGNEQFF

j_gene: TRBJ2-5
v_gene: TRBV5-1
abundance: NA
d_gene: NA
CDR3nt: TGCGCCAGCAGCTTGGACCCGGGAGCCCAAGAGACCCAGTACTTC
CDR3aa: CASSLDPGAQETQYF

j_gene: TRBJ2-2
v_gene: TRBV6-5
abundance: NA
d_gene: NA
CDR3nt: TGTGCCAGCAACCCACGGGACAACGGGGAGCTGTTTTTT
CDR3aa: CASNPRDNGELFF

j_gene: TRBJ2-2
v_gene: TRBV27
abundance: once
d_gene: NA
CDR3nt: TGTGCCAGCACCCGAGCCGGTACTATCGGGGAGCTGTTTTTT
CDR3aa: CASTRAGTIGELFF

j_gene: TRBJ2-7
v_gene: TRBV21-1
abundance: NA
d_gene: NA
CDR3nt: TGTGCCAGCAGCAAAGAACGACTACAAAGGCCGGAGCGTACTTACGAGCAGTACTTC
CDR3aa: CASSKERLQRPERTYEQYF

j_gene: TRBJ2-2
v_gene: TRBV5-4
abundance: NA
d_gene: TRBD1
CDR3nt: TGTGCCAGCAGCTTACCGGGACAGAGTTCCACCGGGGAGCTGTTTTTT
CDR3aa: CASSLPGQSSTGELFF

j_gene: TRBJ2-5
v_gene: TRBV7-9
abundance: NA
d_gene: NA
CDR3nt: TGTGCCAGCAGCCCGCAGGGTAGGAAAGAGACCCAGTACTTC
CDR3aa: CASSPQGRKETQYF

j_gene: TRBJ1-4
v_gene: TRBV7-9
abundance: NA
d_gene: NA
CDR3nt: TGTGCCAGCAGCCGCGCGGGATTGAATGAAAAACTGTTTTTT
CDR3aa: CASSRAGLNEKLFF

j_gene: TRBJ2-7
v_gene: TRBV11-2
abundance: NA
d_gene: TRBD2
CDR3nt: TGTGCCAGCAGCTTAGTCGGGAGGTACACCTACGAGCAGTACTTC
CDR3aa: CASSLVGRYTYEQYF

j_gene: TRBJ2-2
v_gene: TRBV28
abundance: NA
d_gene: NA
CDR3nt: TGTGCCAGCCGTCGCAGACTCCAGAACACCGGGGAGCTGTTTTTT
CDR3aa: CASRRRLQNTGELFF

j_gene: TRBJ2-3
v_gene: TRBV12-3/TRBV12-4
abundance: NA
d_gene: NA
CDR3nt: TGTGCCAGCAGTTCCGTAACAGATACGCAGTATTTT
CDR3aa: CASSSVTDTQYF

j_gene: TRBJ1-1
v_gene: TRBV9
abundance: NA
d_gene: NA
CDR3nt: TGTGCCAGCAGCGTTCAGGGGAACACTGAAGCTTTCTTT
CDR3aa: CASSVQGNTEAFF

j_gene: TRBJ2-6
v_gene: TRBV4-1
abundance: once
d_gene: NA
CDR3nt: TGCGCCAGCAGCCAAGGGGGAGCTCCGTCTGGGGCCAACGTCCTGACTTTC
CDR3aa: CASSQGGAPSGANVLTF

j_gene: TRBJ2-2
v_gene: TRBV7-9
abundance: NA
d_gene: TRBD1
CDR3nt: TGTGCCAGCAGCTTAGCGACAGGGACGGGCGGGGAGCTGTTTTTT
CDR3aa: CASSLATGTGGELFF

j_gene: TRBJ2-3
v_gene: TRBV29-1
abundance: NA
d_gene: TRBD2
CDR3nt: TGCAGCAGCCGACTAGCGTCAACAGATACGCAGTATTTT
CDR3aa: CSSRLASTDTQYF

j_gene: TRBJ1-1
v_gene: TRBV27
abundance: NA
d_gene: NA
CDR3nt: TGTGCCAGACGCATTTGGGGGGTAGGCACTGAAGCTTTCTTT
CDR3aa: CARRIWGVGTEAFF

j_gene: TRBJ1-1
v_gene: TRBV3-1/TRBV3-2
abundance: NA
d_gene: NA
CDR3nt: TGTGCCAGCAGCCAAGCTGGACAATTGGGGGCTTTCTTT
CDR3aa: CASSQAGQLGAFF

j_gene: TRBJ1-2
v_gene: TRBV25-1
abundance: NA
d_gene: NA
CDR3nt: TGTGCCAGCAGTGAGGCAGGGGACTATGGCTACACCTTC
CDR3aa: CASSEAGDYGYTF

j_gene: TRBJ2-5
v_gene: TRBV5-1
abundance: NA
d_gene: NA
CDR3nt: TGCGCCAGCAGCTTGGGGCCAGAGACCCAGTACTTC
CDR3aa: CASSLGPETQYF